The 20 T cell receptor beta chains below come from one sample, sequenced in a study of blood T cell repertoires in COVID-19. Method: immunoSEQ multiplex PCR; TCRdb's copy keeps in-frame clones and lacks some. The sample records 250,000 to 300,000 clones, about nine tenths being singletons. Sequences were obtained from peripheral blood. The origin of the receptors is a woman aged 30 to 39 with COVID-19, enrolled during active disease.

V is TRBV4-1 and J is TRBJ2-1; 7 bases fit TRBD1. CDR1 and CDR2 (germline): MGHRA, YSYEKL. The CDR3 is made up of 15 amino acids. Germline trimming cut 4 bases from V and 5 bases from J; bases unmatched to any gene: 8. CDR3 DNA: TGCGCCAGCAGCCGAACTCCGGGACAGCACAATGAGCAGTTCTTC. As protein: CASSRTPGQHNEQFF.

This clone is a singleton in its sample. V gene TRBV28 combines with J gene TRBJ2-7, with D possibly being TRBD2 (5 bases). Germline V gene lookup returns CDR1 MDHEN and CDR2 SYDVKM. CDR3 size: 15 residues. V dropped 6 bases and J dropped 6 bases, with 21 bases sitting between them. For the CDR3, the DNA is TGTGCCAGCAGCACCCCGTCAAGGGAGACTACCGAGCAGTACTTC. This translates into CASSTPSRETTEQYF.

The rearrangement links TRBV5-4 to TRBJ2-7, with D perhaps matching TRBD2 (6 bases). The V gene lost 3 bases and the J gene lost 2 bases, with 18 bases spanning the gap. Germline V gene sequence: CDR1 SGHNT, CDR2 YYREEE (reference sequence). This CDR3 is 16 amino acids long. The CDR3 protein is CASSWRAGSIPYEQYF. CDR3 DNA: TGTGCCAGCAGCTGGAGGGCAGGGTCGATCCCCTACGAGCAGTACTTC.

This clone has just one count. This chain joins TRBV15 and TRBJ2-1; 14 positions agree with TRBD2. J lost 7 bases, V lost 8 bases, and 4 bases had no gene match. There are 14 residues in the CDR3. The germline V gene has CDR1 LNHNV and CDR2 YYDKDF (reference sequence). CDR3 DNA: TGTGCCACCTCAGGGACTAGCGGGAGTAATGAGCAGTTCTTC. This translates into CATSGTSGSNEQFF.

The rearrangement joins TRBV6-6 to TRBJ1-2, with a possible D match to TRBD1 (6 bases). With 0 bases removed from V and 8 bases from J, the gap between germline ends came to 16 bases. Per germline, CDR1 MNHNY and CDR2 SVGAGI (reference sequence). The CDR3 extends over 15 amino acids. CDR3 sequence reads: CASSYSRVGADGYTF. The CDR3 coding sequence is TGTGCCAGCAGTTACTCGAGGGTGGGGGCTGACGGCTACACCTTC.

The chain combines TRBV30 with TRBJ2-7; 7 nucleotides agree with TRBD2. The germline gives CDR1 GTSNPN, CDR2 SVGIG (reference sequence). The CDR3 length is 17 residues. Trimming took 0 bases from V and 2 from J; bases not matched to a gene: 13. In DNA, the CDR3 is TGTGCCTGGAGTGTACCCCCTTCGGGAGGTGCCGCCTACGAGCAGTACTTC. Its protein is CAWSVPPSGGAAYEQYF. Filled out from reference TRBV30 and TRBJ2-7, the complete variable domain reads SQTIHQWPATLVQPVGSPLSLECTVEGTSNPNLYWYRQAAGRGLQLLFYSVGIGQISSEVPQNLSASRPQDRQFILSSKKLLLSDSGFYLCAWSVPPSGGAAYEQYFGPGTRLTVT.

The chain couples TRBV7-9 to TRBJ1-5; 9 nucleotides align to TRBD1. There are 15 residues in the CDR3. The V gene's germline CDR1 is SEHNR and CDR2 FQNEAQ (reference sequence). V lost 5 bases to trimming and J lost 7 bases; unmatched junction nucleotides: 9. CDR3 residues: CASSPGTGPDQPQHF. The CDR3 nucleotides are TGTGCCAGCAGCCCAGGGACAGGGCCAGACCAGCCCCAGCATTTT.

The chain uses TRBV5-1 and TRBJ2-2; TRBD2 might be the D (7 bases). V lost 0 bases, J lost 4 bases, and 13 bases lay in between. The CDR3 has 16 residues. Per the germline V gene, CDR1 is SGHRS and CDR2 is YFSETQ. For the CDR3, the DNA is TGCGCCAGCAGCTTGGTTGGGGGGGCCCTCACCGGGGAGCTGTTTTTT. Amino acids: CASSLVGGALTGELFF.

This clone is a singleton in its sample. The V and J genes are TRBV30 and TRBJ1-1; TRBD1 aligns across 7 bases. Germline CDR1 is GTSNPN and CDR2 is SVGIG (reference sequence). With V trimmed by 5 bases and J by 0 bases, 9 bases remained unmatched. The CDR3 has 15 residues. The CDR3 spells CAWGQVNVMNTEAFF. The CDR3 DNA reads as TGTGCCTGGGGACAGGTTAATGTGATGAACACTGAAGCTTTCTTT.

CDR3 sequence reads: CASTLRGIVNSPLHF. CDR3 coding DNA: TGTGCCAGCACCTTACGGGGTATTGTCAACTCACCCCTCCACTTT. The J gene is TRBJ1-6, the V gene TRBV28; no definite D call. The germline CDR1 and CDR2 sequences are MDHEN and SYDVKM. This CDR3 comprises 15 residues. V was shortened by 7 bases and J by 10 bases, with 20 bases between the two germline ends.

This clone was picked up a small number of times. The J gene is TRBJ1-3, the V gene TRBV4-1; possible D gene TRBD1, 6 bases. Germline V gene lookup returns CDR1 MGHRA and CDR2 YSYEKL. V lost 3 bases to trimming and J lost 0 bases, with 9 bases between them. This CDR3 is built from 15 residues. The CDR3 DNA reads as TGCGCCAGCAGCCATAACAGGGACTCTGGAAACACCATATATTTT. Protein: CASSHNRDSGNTIYF.

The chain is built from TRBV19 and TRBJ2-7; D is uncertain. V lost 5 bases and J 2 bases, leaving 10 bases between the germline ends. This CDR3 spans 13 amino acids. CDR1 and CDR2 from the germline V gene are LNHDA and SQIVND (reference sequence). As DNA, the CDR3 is TGTGCCAGTAGTGAGTCGGGTCCCTACGAGCAGTACTTC. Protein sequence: CASSESGPYEQYF.

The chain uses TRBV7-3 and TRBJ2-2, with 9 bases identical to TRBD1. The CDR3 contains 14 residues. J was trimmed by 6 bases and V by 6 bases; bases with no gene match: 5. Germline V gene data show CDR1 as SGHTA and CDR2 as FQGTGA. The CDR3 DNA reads TGTGCCAGCAGTGCCACAGGGGGCTCCGGGGAGCTGTTTTTT. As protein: CASSATGGSGELFF.

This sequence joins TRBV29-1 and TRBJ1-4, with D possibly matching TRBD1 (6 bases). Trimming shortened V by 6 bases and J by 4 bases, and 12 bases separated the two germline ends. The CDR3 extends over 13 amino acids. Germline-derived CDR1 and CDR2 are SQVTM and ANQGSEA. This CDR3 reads CSVRTANNEKLFF. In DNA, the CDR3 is TGCAGCGTGAGGACAGCTAATAATGAAAAACTGTTTTTT. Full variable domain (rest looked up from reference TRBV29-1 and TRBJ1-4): SAVISQKPSRDICQRGTSLTIQCQVDSQVTMMFWYRQQPGQSLTLIATANQGSEATYESGFVIDKFPISRPNLTFSTLTVSNMSPEDSSIYLCSVRTANNEKLFFGSGTQLSVL.

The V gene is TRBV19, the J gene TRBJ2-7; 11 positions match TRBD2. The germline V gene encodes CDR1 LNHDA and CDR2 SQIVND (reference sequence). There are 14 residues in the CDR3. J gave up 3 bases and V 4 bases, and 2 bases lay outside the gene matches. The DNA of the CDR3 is TGTGCCAGTAGTAGACTAGCGGGGCGCTACGAGCAGTACTTC. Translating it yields CASSRLAGRYEQYF.

DNA of the CDR3: TGTGCCAGTAGTATAGAAGCGAGGGACGAGCAGTACTTC. It yields the protein CASSIEARDEQYF. J is TRBJ2-7 and V is TRBV19; possibly TRBD2 for D (5 bases). CDR1 is LNHDA and CDR2 is SQIVND in the germline V gene (reference sequence). V was pared by 0 bases and J by 5 bases, with 8 bases between. This CDR3 comprises 13 residues.

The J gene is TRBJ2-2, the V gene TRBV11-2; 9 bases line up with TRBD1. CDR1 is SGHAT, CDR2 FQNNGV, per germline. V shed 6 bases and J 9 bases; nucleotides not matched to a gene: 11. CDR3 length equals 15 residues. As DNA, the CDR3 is TGTGCCAGCAGAACGCCGGGACAGGGAATTTGGGAGCTGTTTTTT. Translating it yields CASRTPGQGIWELFF.

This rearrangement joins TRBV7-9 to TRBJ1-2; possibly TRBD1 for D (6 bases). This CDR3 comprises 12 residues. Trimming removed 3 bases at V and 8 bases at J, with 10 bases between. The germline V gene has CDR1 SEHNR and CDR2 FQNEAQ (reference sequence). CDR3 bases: TGTGCCAGCAGCTTGGGCCAGGGGGGCTACACCTTC. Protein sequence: CASSLGQGGYTF.

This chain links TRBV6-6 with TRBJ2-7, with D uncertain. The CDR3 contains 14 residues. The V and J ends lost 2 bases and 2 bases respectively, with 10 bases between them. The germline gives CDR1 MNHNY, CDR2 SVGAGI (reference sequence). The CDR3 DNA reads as TGTGCCAGCAGTTACCGAACTAACACCTACGAGCAGTACTTC. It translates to CASSYRTNTYEQYF.

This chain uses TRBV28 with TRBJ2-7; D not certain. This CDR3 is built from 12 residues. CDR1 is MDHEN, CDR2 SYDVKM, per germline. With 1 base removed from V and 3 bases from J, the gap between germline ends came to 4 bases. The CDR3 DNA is TGTGCCAGCAGTTTATTCAACTACGAGCAGTACTTC. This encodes CASSLFNYEQYF.